This T cell receptor (beta chain) was captured by sequencing in a study of blood T cell repertoires in COVID-19. The table came from immunoSEQ multiplex PCR; TCRdb's copy has only in-frame clones and leaves some out. The table shows 310,000 or so clones, with around 90% occurring only once. With V trimmed by 0 bases and J by 1 base, 4 bases remained unmatched. This CDR3 is 17 amino acids long. The germline V gene has CDR1 SGHRS and CDR2 YFSETQ. The sequence was obtained from a man aged 25-45 years with COVID-19, enrolled during active disease. Sequences were obtained from peripheral blood. V usage is TRBV5-1 and J usage is TRBJ2-1; 10 bases are a match to TRBD2. Here the CDR3 DNA reads TGCGCCAGCAGCTTGGCTCCTAGCGGGGGTTCCTACAATGAGCAGTTCTTC. Encoded protein: CASSLAPSGGSYNEQFF.